The 29 T cell receptor beta chains reported below all come from one sample, sequenced in a study of blood T cells in healthy people across ages. PCR was performed a second time for about 7 to 11 cycles using a sample-barcoded 5' primer and a J-beta primer mix. TCRdb redid the calling of the 5' RACE reads with MiXCR, one entry per CDR3 protein. The repertoire holds about 1.7 million distinct CDR3 sequences, with 28% as singletons. The sequenced material came from blood. The receptor set was obtained from a woman younger than 45 in good health.

The chain uses TRBV12-3 or TRBV12-4 and TRBJ1-3, with D possibly matching TRBD1 (5 bases). With 3 bases removed from V and 7 bases from J, the gap between germline ends came to 13 bases. The CDR3 consists of 14 residues. DNA of the CDR3: TGTGCCAGCAGTTTTAGGGCAGGGAAGAACACCATATATTTT. It translates to CASSFRAGKNTIYF.

This clonotype appeared once. This may be a read error: a much more frequent sequence differs by one nucleotide. The chain employs TRBV6-1 and TRBJ2-7; D is perhaps TRBD1 or TRBD2 (5 bases each). The CDR3 consists of 17 residues. V dropped 6 bases and J dropped 0 bases, with 21 bases sitting between them. Germline values: CDR1 MNHNS, CDR2 SASEGT. The CDR3 protein is CASRKGTTASTSYEQYF. The CDR3 nucleotides read TGTGCCAGCAGAAAGGGGACGACGGCCTCCACCTCCTACGAGCAGTACTTC.

The genes are TRBV20-1 and TRBJ2-5, with TRBD1 identical over 7 bases. This CDR3 is built from 17 residues. V lost 6 bases and J lost 1; bases outside the gene matches: 17. CDR1 is DFQATT, CDR2 SNEGSKA, per germline (reference sequence). CDR3 coding DNA: TGCAGTGCCCGCAACCGAAATCAGGGGGAGCTCCAAGAGACCCAGTACTTC. It is translated as CSARNRNQGELQETQYF.

The gene calls are TRBV29-1 and TRBJ1-1; D is unclear. In germline, CDR1 is SQVTM, CDR2 ANQGSEA. Trimming stripped 7 bases from V and 5 bases from J, with 14 bases between. CDR3 length: 12 amino acids. CDR3 in DNA: TGCAGCGCTCGCAGTGTGGTAACTGAAGCTTTCTTT. Encoded protein: CSARSVVTEAFF.

CDR3 protein: CATVDRGAYNEQFF. The CDR3 DNA reads TGTGCCACCGTAGACAGGGGGGCTTACAATGAGCAGTTCTTC. V is TRBV6-5 and J is TRBJ2-1; 9 bases fit TRBD1. The CDR3 has 14 amino acids. The V and J ends lost 10 bases and 4 bases, in that order; junction bases with no gene match: 8. Germline values: CDR1 MNHEY, CDR2 SVGAGI.

This chain joins TRBV15 and TRBJ2-1; 10 positions match TRBD2. This CDR3 spans 15 amino acids. V shed 5 bases and J 10 bases; nucleotides not matched to a gene: 11. Germline CDR1 reads LNHNV; CDR2 reads YYDKDF (reference sequence). In DNA form, the CDR3 reads TGTGCCACCAGCGATCCTAGCGGGAGAGATCGGGAGCAGTTCTTC. It is translated as CATSDPSGRDREQFF.

This clonotype was recorded a few times. The CDR3 sequence: CASSFTSGGPRGRTDTQYF. As DNA, the CDR3 is TGTGCCAGCAGTTTCACTAGCGGGGGCCCCCGTGGGCGCACAGATACGCAGTATTTT. V is TRBV6-6 and J is TRBJ2-3; 11 bases match TRBD2. The junction had 13 bases not matched to a gene; V was cut back by 4 bases and J by 1 base. Germline V gene sequence: CDR1 MNHNY, CDR2 SVGAGI (reference sequence). The CDR3 runs to 19 residues.

The chain is built from TRBV30 and TRBJ1-2, with 11 bases identical to TRBD1. The CDR3 is 15 residues long. Germline CDR1 is GTSNPN and CDR2 is SVGIG (reference sequence). V was clipped by 0 bases and J by 6 bases; unmatched bases: 6. The CDR3 DNA reads as TGTGCCTGGAGTGTTTTCCGGACAGGGGGCCATGGCTACACCTTC. This codes for CAWSVFRTGGHGYTF.

This clonotype was seen more than once but under ten times. V usage is TRBV12-3 or TRBV12-4 and J usage is TRBJ1-6, with a tentative D call TRBD1 (5 bases). The CDR3 length is 14 residues. Trimming stripped 6 bases from V and 10 bases from J, with 16 bases between. The CDR3 protein is CASSRGGVGSPLHF. The CDR3 DNA reads TGTGCCAGCAGCCGCGGGGGGGTGGGCTCACCCCTCCACTTT.

This clonotype was counted only a few times. V and J are TRBV7-3 and TRBJ2-7; 7 nucleotides agree with TRBD2. Germline lookup yields CDR1 SGHTA and CDR2 FQGTGA. The V segment lost 4 bases and the J segment 3 bases; nucleotides outside the gene matches: 9. This CDR3 spans 15 amino acids. The chain's CDR3 is CASSWAGERLYEQYF. CDR3 DNA sequence: TGTGCCAGCAGCTGGGCGGGGGAGAGACTCTACGAGCAGTACTTC.

Concerning this clonotype itself: Relative to the germline gene, one junction end is altered; a read error may explain this. This chain joins TRBV7-2 and TRBJ2-7, with 7 bases matching TRBD2. Germline-derived CDR1 and CDR2 are SGHTA and FQGNSA. The CDR3 has 14 amino acids. CDR3 residues: CASSLKAGSGEQYF. In nucleotides, the CDR3 is TGTGCCAGCAGCTTAAAAGCGGGGTCTGGGGAGCAGTATTTC.

On this clonotype itself: This may be a read error: a much more frequent sequence differs by one nucleotide. The rearrangement links TRBV20-1 to TRBJ2-1; 8 nucleotides match TRBD2. The V and J ends lost 4 bases and 13 bases, in that order; junction bases with no gene match: 15. This CDR3 has 14 amino acids. Germline assignment: CDR1 DFQATT and CDR2 SNEGSKA (reference sequence). CDR3 sequence: CSAKAGGSLETQFF. The CDR3 nucleotides read TGCAGTGCTAAGGCGGGAGGCTCTCTTGAGACCCAGTTCTTC.

This clonotype has a handful of counts. The chain has TRBV7-9 and TRBJ2-5, with D hard to call. The DNA matches TRBJ2-7 better at its end, which makes the J call doubtful. Looked up from germline, CDR1 is SEHNR and CDR2 is FQNEAQ (reference sequence). CDR3 length equals 14 residues. In DNA form, the CDR3 reads TGTGCCAGCAGCCCCTTTGAACGACAAGGCGAGCAGTACTTC. It encodes CASSPFERQGEQYF.

This chain connects TRBV18 to TRBJ2-3; D is undetermined. Deletions cut 4 bases from V and 4 bases from J, with 12 bases between. Germline V CDR1 and CDR2: KGHSH, LQKENI. CDR3 length equals 14 residues. CDR3 loop: CASSQAPRADTQYF. DNA of the CDR3: TGTGCCAGCTCACAGGCCCCCCGGGCAGATACGCAGTATTTT.

This clonotype has just a few counts. The gene calls are TRBV12-3 or TRBV12-4 and TRBJ1-4; D is unresolved. The CDR3 is 14 amino acids. V was pared by 2 bases and J by 6 bases, with 10 bases between. The CDR3, as DNA: TGTGCCAGCAGTTTAAGGGAGATGGATGAAAAACTGTTTTTT. Protein: CASSLREMDEKLFF.

The J gene is TRBJ2-5, the V gene TRBV5-1, with 7 bases identical to TRBD1. The CDR3 runs 15 residues. V dropped 3 bases and J dropped 1; count of bases not matched to a gene: 6. The germline CDR1 and CDR2 sequences are SGHRS and YFSETQ. CDR3: CASSSQTGPQETQYF. CDR3 nucleotides: TGCGCCAGCAGCTCACAGACAGGGCCCCAAGAGACCCAGTACTTC.

This sequence joins TRBV29-1 and TRBJ1-1; 8 bases align to TRBD1. This CDR3 spans 13 amino acids. Germline values: CDR1 SQVTM, CDR2 ANQGSEA. The junction had 3 bases not matched to a gene; V was cut back by 4 bases and J by 2 bases. CDR3 protein: CSVAGQGNTEAFF. CDR3 nucleotides: TGCAGCGTTGCTGGACAGGGTAACACTGAAGCTTTCTTT.

This clonotype has a count of ten or more. The V and J genes are TRBV7-9 and TRBJ2-7, with D possibly TRBD1 on 9 matching bases. The CDR3 totals 17 residues. Trimming took off 5 bases at V and 5 bases at J, with 25 bases between the two ends. The germline CDR1 and CDR2 sequences are SEHNR and FQNEAQ (reference sequence). CDR3 coding DNA: TGTGCCAGCAGCCCCCGACGCGGGGGGACAGGGAACCACGAGCAGTACTTC. Protein product: CASSPRRGGTGNHEQYF.

The table lists this clonotype with a few counts. The J gene is TRBJ1-2, the V gene TRBV7-2; 7 positions match TRBD1. With V trimmed by 5 bases and J by 2 bases, 5 bases remained unmatched. From germline, CDR1 is SGHTA and CDR2 FQGNSA. The CDR3 runs to 14 residues. The CDR3 protein is CASSTEQGNYGYTF. The CDR3 nucleotides read TGTGCCAGCAGCACCGAACAGGGGAACTATGGCTACACCTTC.

The V gene is TRBV12-3 or TRBV12-4, the J gene TRBJ2-4, with D unclear. The DNA end favors TRBJ2-7, so the J call may be wrong. CDR3 length: 12 amino acids. The CDR3 DNA follows: TGTGCCAGCAGTGCCCTGATGGGCGAGCAGTACTTC. Its protein product is CASSALMGEQYF.

This clonotype was found many times. V is TRBV3-1 and J is TRBJ2-7, with TRBD2 matching 10 bases. V shed 10 bases, J shed 7 bases, and the junction held 16 bases outside the gene matches. CDR1 is LGHDT, CDR2 YNNKEL, per germline (reference sequence). The CDR3 loop spans 15 amino acids. CDR3 amino acids: CATSRGLAGAGEQYF. The CDR3 DNA follows: TGTGCCACCTCAAGGGGGCTAGCGGGAGCTGGGGAGCAGTACTTC.

In regard to this clonotype: With a much larger clone just one base away, this may be a read error. The chain joins TRBV9 to TRBJ1-2; D gene unclear. Germline lookup yields CDR1 SGDLS and CDR2 YYNGEE. The V gene lost 0 bases and the J gene lost 0 bases, with 3 bases spanning the gap. The CDR3 totals 13 residues. As DNA, the CDR3 is TGTGCCAGCAGCGTAGACGCTAACTATGGCTACACCTTC. This translates into CASSVDANYGYTF.

This clonotype was seen only a few times. J is TRBJ1-6 and V is TRBV6-2 or TRBV6-3; TRBD1 aligns across 7 bases. The germline gives CDR1 MNHEY, CDR2 SVGEGT. The CDR3 sequence is 14 residues long. V trimming: 5 bases; J trimming: 10 bases; junction bases outside the gene matches: 8. The DNA for the CDR3 is TGTGCCAGCAGTCGACAGGGTACAGACTCACCCCTCCACTTT. Translation gives CASSRQGTDSPLHF.

This clonotype turned up a few times. The chain is built from TRBV2 and TRBJ2-5; D possibly matches TRBD1 or TRBD2 (5 bases each). There are 13 residues in the CDR3. The V gene's germline CDR1 is SNHLY and CDR2 FYNNEI. Trimming took off 6 bases at V and 4 bases at J, with 12 bases between the two ends. This CDR3 is CASRGVSGETQYF. The CDR3 nucleotides read TGTGCCAGCAGGGGGGTATCAGGAGAGACCCAGTACTTC.

V gene TRBV7-2 combines with J gene TRBJ2-5, with TRBD2 matching 12 bases. Germline loops: CDR1 SGHTA, CDR2 FQGNSA. Trimming removed 6 bases from V and 4 bases from J; junction bases left unmatched: 6. The CDR3 sequence is 15 residues long. The CDR3 nucleotides read TGTGCCAGCAGGACTAGCGGGAGTAGGGGAGAGACCCAGTACTTC. Encoded protein: CASRTSGSRGETQYF.

This clonotype was recorded only once. This is likely a read error, given that the CDR3 carries no conserved phenylalanine or tryptophan at its end. The chain has TRBV6-6 and TRBJ2-5, with TRBD1 matching 8 bases. The V gene's germline CDR1 is MNHNY and CDR2 SVGAGI (reference sequence). V shed 5 bases and J 4 bases; nucleotides not matched to a gene: 9. The CDR3 length is 15 residues. For the CDR3, the DNA is TGTGCCAGCAGTCCTTCTGACAGGGGAGGAGAGACCCAGTACTGC. It codes for CASSPSDRGGETQYC.

There are a few counts of this clonotype. The chain links TRBV14 to TRBJ1-2; 8 nucleotides match TRBD1. This CDR3 region has 12 residues. Germline V gives CDR1 SGHDN, CDR2 FVKESK. The J segment lost 9 bases and the V segment lost 4 bases, leaving 4 bases of the junction unmatched. The CDR3 region is CASSLDRVRYTF. The DNA for the CDR3 is TGTGCCAGCAGCCTGGACAGGGTGCGCTACACCTTC. The entire variable domain, with the rest obtained from reference TRBV14 and TRBJ1-2, is as follows: EAGVTQFPSHSVIEKGQTVTLRCDPISGHDNLYWYRRVMGKEIKFLLHFVKESKQDESGMPNNRFLAERTGGTYSTLKVQPAELEDSGVYFCASSLDRVRYTFGSGTRLTVV.

This clonotype was picked up one time. V and J are TRBV6-2 or TRBV6-3 and TRBJ2-7, with a possible D match to TRBD1 (6 bases). The CDR3 consists of 14 residues. The germline CDR1 and CDR2 sequences are MNHEY and SVGEGT. The ends were cut back, 6 bases at V and 10 bases at J, with 22 bases in the middle. The CDR3 loop reads CASSVGQGREAQYF. The CDR3 DNA sequence: TGTGCCAGCAGCGTCGGGCAGGGGCGAGAGGCCCAGTACTTC.

Ten or more counts support this clonotype. The chain is built from TRBV11-2 and TRBJ2-1; D is uncertain. The CDR3 has 15 amino acids. Trimming left V 2 bases short and J 2 bases short, with 10 bases between. Germline-derived CDR1 and CDR2 are SGHAT and FQNNGV. CDR3: CASSLTSLTYNEQFF. CDR3 bases: TGTGCCAGCAGCTTAACGAGTCTAACCTACAATGAGCAGTTCTTC.